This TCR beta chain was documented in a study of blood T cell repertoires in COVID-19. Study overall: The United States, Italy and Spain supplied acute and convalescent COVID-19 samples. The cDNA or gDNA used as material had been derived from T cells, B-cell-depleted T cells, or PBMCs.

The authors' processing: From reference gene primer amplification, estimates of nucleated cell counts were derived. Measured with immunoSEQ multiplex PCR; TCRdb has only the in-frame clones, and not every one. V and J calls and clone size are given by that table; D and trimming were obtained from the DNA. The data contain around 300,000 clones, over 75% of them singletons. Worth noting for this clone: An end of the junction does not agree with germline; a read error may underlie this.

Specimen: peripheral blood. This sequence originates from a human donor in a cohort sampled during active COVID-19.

CDR3: CASSGHRVKTEAFF. CDR3 nucleotides: TGCGCCAGCAGCGGACACAGGGTGAAGACTGAAGCTTTCTTT. The chain uses TRBV4-1 and TRBJ1-1, with D perhaps TRBD1 (6 bases). The germline CDR1 and CDR2 sequences are MGHRA and YSYEKL. The CDR3 extends over 14 amino acids.